The source of this T cell receptor (beta chain) is a study of spatial heterogeneity in lung cancer. On the study more broadly: The library had UMIs, and each TCR and UMI pair averaged more than ten raw reads.

The presence of a unique molecular identifier marked each TCR cDNA molecule. MiXCR was run by TCRdb on the 5' RACE reads, yielding one entry per CDR3 protein. The sample gives about 6,100 distinct CDR3 sequences, under 15% of which show up once; 15% to 20% is in the top ten. The time point denotes: sample taken at primary tumor resection. In each case, whole RNA from tumor, nontumor lung or frozen PBMC was sequenced unsorted. The donor group consisted of roughly 70 patients who had untreated, early-stage non-small cell lung cancer. This clonotype was seen at least ten times. In germline, CDR1 is SGHVS, CDR2 FNYEAQ. The ends lost 4 bases at V and 3 bases at J; junction bases unmatched: 8. This CDR3 is 18 amino acids long.

The sequences come from normal lung tissue next to the tumor, collected at surgery. The chain uses TRBV7-6 and TRBJ2-1; 14 bases line up with TRBD2. The receptor comes from a male donor with early-stage non-small cell lung cancer. DNA of the CDR3: TGTGCCAGCAGCTCCCAGACTAGCGGGAGGGACAACTACAATGAGCAGTTCTTC. This codes for CASSSQTSGRDNYNEQFF.